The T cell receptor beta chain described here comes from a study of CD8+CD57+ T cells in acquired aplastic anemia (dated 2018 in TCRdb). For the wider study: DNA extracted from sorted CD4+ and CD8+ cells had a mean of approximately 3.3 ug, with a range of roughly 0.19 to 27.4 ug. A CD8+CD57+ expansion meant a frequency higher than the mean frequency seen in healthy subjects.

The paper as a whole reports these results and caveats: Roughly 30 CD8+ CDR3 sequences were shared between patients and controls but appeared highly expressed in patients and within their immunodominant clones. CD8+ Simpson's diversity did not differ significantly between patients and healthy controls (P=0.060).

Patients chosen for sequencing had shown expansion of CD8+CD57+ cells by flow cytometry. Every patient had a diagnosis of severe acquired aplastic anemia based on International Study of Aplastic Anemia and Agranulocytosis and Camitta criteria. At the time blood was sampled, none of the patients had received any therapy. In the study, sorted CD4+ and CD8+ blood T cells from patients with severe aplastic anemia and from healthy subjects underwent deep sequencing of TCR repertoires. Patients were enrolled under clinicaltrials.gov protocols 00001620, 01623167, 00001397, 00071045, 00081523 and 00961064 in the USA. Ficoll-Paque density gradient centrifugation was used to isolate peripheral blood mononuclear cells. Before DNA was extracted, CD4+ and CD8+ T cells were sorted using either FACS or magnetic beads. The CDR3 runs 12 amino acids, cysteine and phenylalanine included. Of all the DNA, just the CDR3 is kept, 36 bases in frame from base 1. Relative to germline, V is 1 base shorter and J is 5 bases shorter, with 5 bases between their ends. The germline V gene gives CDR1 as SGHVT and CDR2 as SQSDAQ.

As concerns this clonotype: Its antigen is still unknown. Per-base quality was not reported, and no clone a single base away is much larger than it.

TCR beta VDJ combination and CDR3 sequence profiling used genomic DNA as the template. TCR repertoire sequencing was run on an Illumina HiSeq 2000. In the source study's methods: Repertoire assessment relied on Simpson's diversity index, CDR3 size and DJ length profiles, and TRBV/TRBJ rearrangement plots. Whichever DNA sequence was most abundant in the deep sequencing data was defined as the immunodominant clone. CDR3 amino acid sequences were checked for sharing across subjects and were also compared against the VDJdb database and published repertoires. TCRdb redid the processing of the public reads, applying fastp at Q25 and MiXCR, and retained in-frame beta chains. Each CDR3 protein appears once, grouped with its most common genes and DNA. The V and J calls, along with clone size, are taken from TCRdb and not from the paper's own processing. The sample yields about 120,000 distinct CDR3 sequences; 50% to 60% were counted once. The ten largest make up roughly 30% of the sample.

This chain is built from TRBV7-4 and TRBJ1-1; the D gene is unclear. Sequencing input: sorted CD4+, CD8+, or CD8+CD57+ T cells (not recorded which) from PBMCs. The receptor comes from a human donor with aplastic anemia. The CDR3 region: CASSLEWTEAFF. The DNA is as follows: TGTGCCAGCAGCTTAGAGTGGACTGAAGCTTTCTTT.